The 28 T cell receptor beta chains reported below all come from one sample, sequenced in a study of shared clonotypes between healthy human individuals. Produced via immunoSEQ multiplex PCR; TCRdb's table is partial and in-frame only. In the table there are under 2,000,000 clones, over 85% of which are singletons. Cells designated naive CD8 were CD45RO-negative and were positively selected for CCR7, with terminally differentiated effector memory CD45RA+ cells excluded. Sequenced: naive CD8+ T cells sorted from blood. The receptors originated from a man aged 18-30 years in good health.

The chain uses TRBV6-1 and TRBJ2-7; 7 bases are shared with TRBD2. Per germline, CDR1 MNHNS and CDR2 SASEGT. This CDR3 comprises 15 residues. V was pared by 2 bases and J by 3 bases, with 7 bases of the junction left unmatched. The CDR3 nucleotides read TGTGCCAGCAGTGAATTCGAGCGGGGCCTCTACGAGCAGTACTTC. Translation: CASSEFERGLYEQYF.

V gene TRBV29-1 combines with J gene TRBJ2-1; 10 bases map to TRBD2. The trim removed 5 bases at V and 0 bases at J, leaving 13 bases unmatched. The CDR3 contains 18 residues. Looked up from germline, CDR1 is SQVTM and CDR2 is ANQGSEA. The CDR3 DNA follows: TGCAGCGTTAATGGGCTAGCGGGGGCCGGGAGCTCCTACAATGAGCAGTTCTTC. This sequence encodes CSVNGLAGAGSSYNEQFF.

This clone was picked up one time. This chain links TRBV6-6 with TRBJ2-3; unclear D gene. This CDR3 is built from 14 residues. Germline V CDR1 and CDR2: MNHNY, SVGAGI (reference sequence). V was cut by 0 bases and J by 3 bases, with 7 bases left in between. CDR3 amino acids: CASSYSSATDTQYF. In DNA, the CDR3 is TGTGCCAGCAGTTACTCGAGCGCGACAGATACGCAGTATTTT.

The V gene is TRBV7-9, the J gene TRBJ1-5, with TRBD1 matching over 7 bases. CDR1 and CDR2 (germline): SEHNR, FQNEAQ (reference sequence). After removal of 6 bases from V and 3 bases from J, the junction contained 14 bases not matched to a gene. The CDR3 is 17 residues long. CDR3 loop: CASSHTGVESDNQPQHF. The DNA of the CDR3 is TGTGCCAGCAGTCATACAGGGGTTGAGTCGGACAATCAGCCCCAGCATTTT.

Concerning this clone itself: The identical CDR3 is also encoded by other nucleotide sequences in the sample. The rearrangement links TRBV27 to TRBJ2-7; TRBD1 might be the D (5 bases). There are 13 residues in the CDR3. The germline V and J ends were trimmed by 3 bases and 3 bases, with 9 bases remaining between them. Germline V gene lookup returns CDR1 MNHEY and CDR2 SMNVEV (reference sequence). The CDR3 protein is CASSLTANYEQYF. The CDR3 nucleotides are TGTGCCAGCAGTTTGACAGCCAACTACGAGCAGTACTTC.

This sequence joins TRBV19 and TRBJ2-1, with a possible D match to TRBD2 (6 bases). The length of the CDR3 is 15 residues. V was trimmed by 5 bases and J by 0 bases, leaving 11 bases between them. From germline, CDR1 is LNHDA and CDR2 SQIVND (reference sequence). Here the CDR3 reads CASSLEGGSYNEQFF. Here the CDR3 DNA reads TGTGCCAGTAGTTTGGAGGGAGGCTCCTACAATGAGCAGTTCTTC.

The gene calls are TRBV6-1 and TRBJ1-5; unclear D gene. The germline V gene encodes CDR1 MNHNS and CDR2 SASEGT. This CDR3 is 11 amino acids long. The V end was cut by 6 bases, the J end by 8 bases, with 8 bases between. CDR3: CASRENEPQHF. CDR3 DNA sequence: TGTGCCAGCAGGGAAAACGAGCCCCAGCATTTT.

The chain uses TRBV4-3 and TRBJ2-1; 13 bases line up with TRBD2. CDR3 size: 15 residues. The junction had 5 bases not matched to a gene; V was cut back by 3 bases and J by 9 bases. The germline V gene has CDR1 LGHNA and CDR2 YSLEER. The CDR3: CASSHSGLAGPEQFF. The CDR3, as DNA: TGCGCCAGCAGCCATTCGGGACTAGCGGGACCTGAGCAGTTCTTC.

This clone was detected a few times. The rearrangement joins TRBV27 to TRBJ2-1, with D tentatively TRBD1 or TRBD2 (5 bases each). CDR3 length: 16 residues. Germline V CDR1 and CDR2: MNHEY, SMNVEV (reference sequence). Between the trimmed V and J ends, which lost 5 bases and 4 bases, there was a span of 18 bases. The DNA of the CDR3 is TGTGCCAGCAGTCCCCCGGGACGACTTGCTTACAATGAGCAGTTCTTC. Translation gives CASSPPGRLAYNEQFF.

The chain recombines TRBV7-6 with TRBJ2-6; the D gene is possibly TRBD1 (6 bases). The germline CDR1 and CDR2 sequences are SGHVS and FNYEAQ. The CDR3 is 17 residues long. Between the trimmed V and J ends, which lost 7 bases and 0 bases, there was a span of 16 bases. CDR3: CASTLTGSLSGANVLTF. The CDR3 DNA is TGTGCCAGCACCTTGACAGGTTCACTCTCTGGGGCCAACGTCCTGACTTTC.

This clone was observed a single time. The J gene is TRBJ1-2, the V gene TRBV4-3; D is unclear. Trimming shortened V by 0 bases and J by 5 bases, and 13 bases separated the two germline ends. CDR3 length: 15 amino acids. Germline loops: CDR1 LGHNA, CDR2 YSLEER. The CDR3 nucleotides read TGCGCCAGCAGCCAAGATTTCACGGACGTATATGGCTACACCTTC. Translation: CASSQDFTDVYGYTF.

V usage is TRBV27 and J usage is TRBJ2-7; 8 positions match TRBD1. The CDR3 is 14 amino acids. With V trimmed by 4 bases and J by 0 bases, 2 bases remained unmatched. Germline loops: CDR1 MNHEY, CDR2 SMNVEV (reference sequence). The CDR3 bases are TGTGCCAGCAGTTCGGGACAGGTCTCCTACGAGCAGTACTTC. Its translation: CASSSGQVSYEQYF.

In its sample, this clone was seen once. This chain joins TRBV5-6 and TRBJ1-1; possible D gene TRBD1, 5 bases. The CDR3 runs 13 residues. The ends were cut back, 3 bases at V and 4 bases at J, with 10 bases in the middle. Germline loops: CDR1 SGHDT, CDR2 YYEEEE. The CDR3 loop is CASSWADSTEAFF. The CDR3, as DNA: TGTGCCAGCAGCTGGGCCGACAGCACTGAAGCTTTCTTT.

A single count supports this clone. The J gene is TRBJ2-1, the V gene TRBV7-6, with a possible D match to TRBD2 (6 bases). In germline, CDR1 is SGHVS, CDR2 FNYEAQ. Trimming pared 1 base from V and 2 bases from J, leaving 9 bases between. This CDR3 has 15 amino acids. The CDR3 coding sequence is TGTGCCAGCAGCTTAGAAGCTAGCGCCTACAATGAGCAGTTCTTC. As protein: CASSLEASAYNEQFF.

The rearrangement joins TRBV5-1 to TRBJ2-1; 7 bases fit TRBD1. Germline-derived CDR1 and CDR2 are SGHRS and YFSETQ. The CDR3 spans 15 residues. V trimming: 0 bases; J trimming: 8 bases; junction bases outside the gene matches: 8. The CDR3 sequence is CASSLVWTGGDEQFF. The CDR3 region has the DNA TGCGCCAGCAGCTTGGTCTGGACAGGTGGGGATGAGCAGTTCTTC.

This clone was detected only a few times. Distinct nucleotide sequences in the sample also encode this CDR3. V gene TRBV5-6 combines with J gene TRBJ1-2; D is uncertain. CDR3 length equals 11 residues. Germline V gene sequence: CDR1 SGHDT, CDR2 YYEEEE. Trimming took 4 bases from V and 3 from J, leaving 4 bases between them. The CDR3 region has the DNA TGTGCCAGCAGCGGGGACTATGGCTACACCTTC. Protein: CASSGDYGYTF.

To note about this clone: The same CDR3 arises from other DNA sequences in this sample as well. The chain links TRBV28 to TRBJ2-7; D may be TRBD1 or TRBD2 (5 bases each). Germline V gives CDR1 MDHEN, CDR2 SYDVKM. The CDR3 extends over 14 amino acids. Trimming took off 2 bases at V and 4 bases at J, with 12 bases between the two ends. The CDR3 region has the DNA TGTGCCAGCAGTTTAACCAGGGCGGGTTACGAGCAGTACTTC. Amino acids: CASSLTRAGYEQYF.

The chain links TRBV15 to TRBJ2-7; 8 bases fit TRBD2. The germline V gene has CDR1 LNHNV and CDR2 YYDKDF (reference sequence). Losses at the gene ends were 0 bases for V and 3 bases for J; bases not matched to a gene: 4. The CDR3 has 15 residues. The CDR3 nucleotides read TGTGCCACCAGCAGAGATGTCACTAGCGGCTACGAGCAGTACTTC. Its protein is CATSRDVTSGYEQYF.

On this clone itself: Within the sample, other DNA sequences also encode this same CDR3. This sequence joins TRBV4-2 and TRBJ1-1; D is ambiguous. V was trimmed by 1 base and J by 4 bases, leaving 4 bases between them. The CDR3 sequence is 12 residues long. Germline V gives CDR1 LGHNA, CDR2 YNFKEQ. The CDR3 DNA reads TGTGCCAGCAGCCAAGGGAGCACTGAAGCTTTCTTT. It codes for CASSQGSTEAFF.

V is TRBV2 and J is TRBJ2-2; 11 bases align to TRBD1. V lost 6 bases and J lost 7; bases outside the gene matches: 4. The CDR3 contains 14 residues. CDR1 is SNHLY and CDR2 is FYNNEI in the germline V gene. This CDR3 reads CASSLGQGDGELFF. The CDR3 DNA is TGTGCCAGCAGCCTGGGACAGGGGGACGGGGAGCTGTTTTTT.

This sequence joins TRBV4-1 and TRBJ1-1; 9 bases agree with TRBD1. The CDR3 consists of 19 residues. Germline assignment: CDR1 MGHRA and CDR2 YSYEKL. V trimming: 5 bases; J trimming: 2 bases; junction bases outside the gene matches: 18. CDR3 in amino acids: CASSDRDRVSPELNTEAFF. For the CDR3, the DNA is TGCGCCAGCAGCGACCGGGACAGGGTATCCCCCGAACTTAACACTGAAGCTTTCTTT.

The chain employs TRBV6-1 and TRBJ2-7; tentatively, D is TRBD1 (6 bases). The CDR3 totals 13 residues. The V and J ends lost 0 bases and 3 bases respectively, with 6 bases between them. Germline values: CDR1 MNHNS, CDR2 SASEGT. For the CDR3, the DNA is TGTGCCAGCAGTGAAGCGGACAGCTACGAGCAGTACTTC. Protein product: CASSEADSYEQYF.

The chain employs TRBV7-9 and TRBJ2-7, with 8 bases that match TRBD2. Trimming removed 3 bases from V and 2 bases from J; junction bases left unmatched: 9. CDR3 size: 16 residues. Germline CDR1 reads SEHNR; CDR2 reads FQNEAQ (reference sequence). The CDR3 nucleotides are TGTGCCAGCAGCTTGGGCTCCGGGACTAGTGCCTACGAGCAGTACTTC. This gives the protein CASSLGSGTSAYEQYF.

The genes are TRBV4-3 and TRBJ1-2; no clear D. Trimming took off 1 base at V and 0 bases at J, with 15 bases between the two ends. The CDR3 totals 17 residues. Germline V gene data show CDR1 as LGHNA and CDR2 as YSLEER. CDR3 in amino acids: CASSQGVRLGPNYGYTF. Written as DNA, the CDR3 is TGCGCCAGCAGCCAAGGGGTCAGGCTGGGCCCTAACTATGGCTACACCTTC.

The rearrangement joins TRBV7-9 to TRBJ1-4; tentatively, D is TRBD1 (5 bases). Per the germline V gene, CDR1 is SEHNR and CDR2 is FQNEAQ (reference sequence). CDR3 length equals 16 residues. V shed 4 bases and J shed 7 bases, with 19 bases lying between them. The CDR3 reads CASSSTGLPEREKLFF. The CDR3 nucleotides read TGTGCCAGCAGCTCTACGGGGCTCCCGGAGCGTGAAAAACTGTTTTTT.

This CDR3 reads CASRRVAYEQYF. The CDR3 DNA reads as TGTGCCAGCAGACGGGTAGCTTACGAGCAGTACTTC. V is TRBV6-5 and J is TRBJ2-7; no clear D. Germline CDR1 reads MNHEY; CDR2 reads SVGAGI. V lost 6 bases and J lost 4, with 10 bases in between. The CDR3 contains 12 residues.

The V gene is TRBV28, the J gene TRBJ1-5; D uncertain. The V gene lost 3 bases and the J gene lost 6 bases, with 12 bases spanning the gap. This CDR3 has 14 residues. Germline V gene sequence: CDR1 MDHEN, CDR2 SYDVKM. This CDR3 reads CASSFAGLGQPQHF. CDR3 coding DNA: TGTGCCAGCAGTTTTGCGGGTCTTGGTCAGCCCCAGCATTTT.

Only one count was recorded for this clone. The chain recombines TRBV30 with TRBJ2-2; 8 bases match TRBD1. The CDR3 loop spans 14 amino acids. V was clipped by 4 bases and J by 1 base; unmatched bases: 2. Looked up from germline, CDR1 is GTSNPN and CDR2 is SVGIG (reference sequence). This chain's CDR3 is CAWTDRGNTGELFF. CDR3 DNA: TGTGCCTGGACCGACAGGGGGAACACCGGGGAGCTGTTTTTT.